This entry features one T cell receptor beta chain sequence. Antigen: not known. The data originate from a study of T cells expressing NK-cell markers. CDR1 and CDR2 from the germline V gene are DFQATT and SNEGSKA (reference sequence). This CDR3 comprises 16 residues. TCRdb reprocessed the 5' RACE reads and reports one entry per CDR3 protein, with no DNA. Recorded for this sample: 350,000 to 400,000 distinct CDR3 sequences. Broader study findings: These same clonotypes (in several donors) also led the CD3+CD56-NKG2C+ fraction.

The sample was blood T cells: a sorted CD56 or NKG2C T cell subset, CD4+ or CD8+ T cells, or bulk PBMC T cells (not recorded which). V is TRBV20-1 and J is TRBJ2-5; the D gene TCRdb calls, TRBD2, cannot be checked with no DNA. This receptor was taken from a woman aged 45-65 years in good health. The chain's CDR3 is CSARDSTGREWETQYF.